This T cell receptor beta chain was captured in a study of blood T cell repertoires in COVID-19. Turning to the study itself: Sites in the United States, Italy and Spain provided acute and convalescent COVID-19 samples. T cells, B-cell-depleted T cells, or PBMCs provided the cDNA or gDNA that served as material.

Per the original methods: Estimation of nucleated cell counts relied on the amplification of reference gene primers. Method: immunoSEQ multiplex PCR; TCRdb's copy keeps in-frame clones and lacks some. V, J and clone size were drawn from that table, and D and trimming were deduced from the DNA. The sample has about 63,000 clones, 79% seen once. The V and J ends lost 6 bases and 3 bases, in that order; junction bases with no gene match: 11. Germline CDR1 and CDR2: KGHDR and SFDVKD. This CDR3 is built from 18 residues. This TCR came from a human donor in a cohort sampled during active COVID-19. The sequenced sample consisted of peripheral blood. V is TRBV24-1 and J is TRBJ2-3; 13 bases agree with TRBD2. CDR3 in DNA: TGTGCCACCAGTCCTACCTGGACTAGCGGGAGATTGACAGATACGCAGTATTTT. Residues: CATSPTWTSGRLTDTQYF.